These 25 T cell receptor beta chains were sequenced from one sample in a study of CD8+CD57+ T cells in acquired aplastic anemia. Sequencing was done on patients that had shown CD8+CD57+ cell expansion by flow cytometry. Genomic DNA, the template, was used for profiling of the TCR beta VDJ and CDR3. TCRdb processed the reads anew with MiXCR; each CDR3 protein has one entry. Counted here are over 150,000 distinct CDR3 sequences, 70% to 75% occurring once; the ten biggest clones make up approximately 50%. Specimen: sorted CD4+, CD8+, or CD8+CD57+ T cells (not recorded which) from PBMCs. Receptors were obtained from a human donor with aplastic anemia.

The rearrangement links TRBV24-1 to TRBJ1-2; no definite D call. This CDR3 region has 12 residues. The germline V gene encodes CDR1 KGHDR and CDR2 SFDVKD. Trimming took 4 bases from V and 2 from J, leaving 4 bases between them. The CDR3 sequence: CATSDGNYGYTF. The DNA of the CDR3 is TGTGCCACCAGTGACGGGAACTATGGCTACACCTTC.

CDR3 in DNA: TGTGCCAGCAGTCCCACCTTAGTGGATACGCAGTATTTT. Residues: CASSPTLVDTQYF. The rearrangement uses TRBV28 and TRBJ2-3; D remains ambiguous. V lost 5 bases, J lost 6 bases, and 12 bases lay in between. The CDR3 totals 13 residues. CDR1 and CDR2 (germline): MDHEN, SYDVKM. The variable domain in full, completed from reference TRBV28 and TRBJ2-3, reads DVKVTQSSRYLVKRTGEKVFLECVQDMDHENMFWYRQDPGLGLRLIYFSYDVKMKEKGDIPEGYSVSREKKERFSLILESASTNQTSMYLCASSPTLVDTQYFGPGTRLTVL.

This rearrangement joins TRBV20-1 to TRBJ2-2, with 7 bases fitting TRBD2. The CDR3 has 14 residues. CDR1 is DFQATT, CDR2 SNEGSKA, per germline (reference sequence). V dropped 4 bases and J dropped 2; count of bases not matched to a gene: 4. The CDR3 here is CSAIGGGNTGELFF. CDR3 bases: TGCAGTGCTATTGGGGGGGGAAACACCGGGGAGCTGTTTTTT.

CDR3 nucleotide sequence: TGTGCCACCAGTGTTGGGGGAACCTACGAGCAGTACTTC. Its translation: CATSVGGTYEQYF. The chain couples TRBV24-1 to TRBJ2-7, with D perhaps TRBD1 or TRBD2 (5 bases each). The germline V gene has CDR1 KGHDR and CDR2 SFDVKD. The V end was cut by 5 bases, the J end by 2 bases, with 9 bases between. CDR3 size: 13 residues.

This sequence joins TRBV2 and TRBJ2-7, with 11 bases that match TRBD2. V gave up 6 bases and J gave up 4 bases; unmatched junction bases: 5. From germline, CDR1 is SNHLY and CDR2 FYNNEI. This CDR3 is built from 14 residues. The CDR3 sequence is CASRDSGGAYEQYF. DNA of the CDR3: TGTGCCAGCAGAGATAGCGGGGGGGCTTACGAGCAGTACTTC.

This rearrangement joins TRBV5-1 to TRBJ1-2, with unresolved D. The V gene lost 0 bases and the J gene lost 6 bases, with 9 bases spanning the gap. Per the germline V gene, CDR1 is SGHRS and CDR2 is YFSETQ. The CDR3 sequence is 13 residues long. In DNA form, the CDR3 reads TGCGCCAGCAGCTTGGAGGCAGTTGATGGCTACACCTTC. This encodes CASSLEAVDGYTF.

This chain links TRBV6-1 with TRBJ1-6, with a possible D match to TRBD1 (5 bases). CDR1 MNHNS and CDR2 SASEGT come from the germline V gene. The CDR3 spans 13 residues. Trimming shortened V by 6 bases and J by 9 bases, and 12 bases separated the two germline ends. In DNA form, the CDR3 reads TGTGCCAGCAGGATCAGGGCGAGTTCACCCCTCCACTTT. The encoded protein is CASRIRASSPLHF.

V gene TRBV11-2 combines with J gene TRBJ1-6; 7 nucleotides line up with TRBD1. The V gene's germline CDR1 is SGHAT and CDR2 FQNNGV. The CDR3 sequence is 11 residues long. Trimming cost V 4 bases and J 12 bases; bases outside gene matches: 0. CDR3 sequence: CASSSGGPLHF. DNA for the CDR3: TGTGCCAGCAGCTCAGGGGGACCCCTCCACTTT.

The V and J genes are TRBV11-3 and TRBJ2-2; a possible D gene is TRBD2 (5 bases). CDR1 SGHNT and CDR2 YENEEA come from the germline V gene. The CDR3 spans 14 residues. Trimming stripped 5 bases from V and 7 bases from J, with 14 bases between. The CDR3 loop is CASSLGGRNGELFF. CDR3 coding DNA: TGTGCCAGCAGCCTCGGAGGCCGTAACGGGGAGCTGTTTTTT. The whole variable domain, filled in from reference TRBV11-3 and TRBJ2-2, reads EAGVVQSPRYKIIEKKQPVAFWCNPISGHNTLYWYLQNLGQGPELLIRYENEEAVDDSQLPKDRFSAERLKGVDSTLKIQPAELGDSAVYLCASSLGGRNGELFFGEGSRLTVL.

The chain links TRBV10-3 to TRBJ2-5; a weak D match, TRBD1 (5 bases). The CDR3 sequence is 14 residues long. The germline gives CDR1 ENHRY, CDR2 SYGVKD. The germline V and J ends were trimmed by 3 bases and 2 bases, with 10 bases remaining between them. CDR3 sequence reads: CAISDWTRQETQYF. DNA of the CDR3: TGTGCCATCAGTGACTGGACAAGACAAGAGACCCAGTACTTC.

The table lists this clonotype with a count of one. The chain couples TRBV24-1 to TRBJ1-1, with 8 bases lining up with TRBD1. This CDR3 has 15 amino acids. Germline lookup yields CDR1 KGHDR and CDR2 SFDVKD. Trimming took 4 bases from V and 6 from J; bases not matched to a gene: 9. CDR3 in amino acids: CATSDPTRGLAEAFF. Here the CDR3 DNA reads TGTGCCACCAGTGACCCCACCAGGGGGCTGGCTGAAGCTTTCTTT.

This clonotype was observed a handful of times. This chain links TRBV19 with TRBJ2-1; 8 nucleotides line up with TRBD1. The CDR3 sequence is 17 residues long. V dropped 0 bases and J dropped 10; count of bases not matched to a gene: 14. The germline V gene has CDR1 LNHDA and CDR2 SQIVND (reference sequence). CDR3 amino acids: CASSIDGAGGEFTEQFF. CDR3 nucleotides: TGTGCCAGTAGTATAGATGGGGCAGGGGGCGAGTTCACCGAGCAGTTCTTC.

This chain connects TRBV12-3 or TRBV12-4 to TRBJ1-1; D gene ambiguous. V gave up 2 bases and J gave up 0 bases, with 7 bases separating them. This CDR3 has 14 residues. The CDR3 region has the DNA TGTGCCAGCAGTTTAACAGCCATGAACACTGAAGCTTTCTTT. Its protein product is CASSLTAMNTEAFF.

V and J are TRBV5-1 and TRBJ2-5; D gene ambiguous. Deletions cut 0 bases from V and 2 bases from J, with 14 bases between. From germline, CDR1 is SGHRS and CDR2 YFSETQ. This CDR3 spans 16 amino acids. CDR3 nucleotide sequence: TGCGCCAGCAGCTTGGATTCGATCAGCGTTCAAGAGACCCAGTACTTC. It encodes CASSLDSISVQETQYF.

This chain links TRBV7-9 with TRBJ1-1, with D perhaps matching TRBD1 (6 bases). The germline CDR1 and CDR2 sequences are SEHNR and FQNEAQ (reference sequence). The CDR3 covers 12 residues. Trimming shortened V by 5 bases and J by 4 bases, and 8 bases separated the two germline ends. CDR3 DNA sequence: TGTGCCAGCAGCCCAGGGGTCACTGAAGCTTTCTTT. As protein: CASSPGVTEAFF.

This clonotype has a single count. V and J are TRBV11-3 and TRBJ2-7; 7 bases line up with TRBD1. The CDR3 totals 14 residues. Germline V gives CDR1 SGHNT, CDR2 YENEEA. Trimming at V came to 5 bases and at J to 5 bases, leaving 9 bases not matched to a gene. The CDR3 is CASSLRNRGDEQYF. CDR3 coding DNA: TGTGCCAGCAGCCTTCGAAACAGGGGTGACGAGCAGTACTTC.

The chain is built from TRBV10-3 and TRBJ2-6, with D unclear. CDR1 is ENHRY and CDR2 is SYGVKD in the germline V gene. The germline V and J ends were trimmed by 4 bases and 2 bases, with 6 bases remaining between them. There are 14 residues in the CDR3. The CDR3 coding sequence is TGTGCCATCAGTGTGGGTACTGGGGCCAACGTCCTGACTTTC. Amino acid sequence: CAISVGTGANVLTF.

Comments on this clonotype: One junction end disagrees with the germline gene, perhaps due to a read error. J is TRBJ1-1 and V is TRBV2; D is possibly TRBD1 (6 bases). CDR3 size: 11 residues. The germline V gene encodes CDR1 SNHLY and CDR2 FYNNEI. The CDR3 coding sequence is TGTGCCAGCGGGGGGCTAGCTCTCGCTCTCTTT. This translates into CASGGLALALF. The full variable domain, with the rest looked up from reference TRBV2 and TRBJ1-1, is EPEVTQTPSHQVTQMGQEVILRCVPISNHLYFYWYRQILGQKVEFLVSFYNNEISEKSEIFDDQFSVERPDGSNFTLKIRSTKLEDSAMYFCASGGLALALFGQGTRLTVV.

This chain connects TRBV10-2 to TRBJ1-1; TRBD1 matches at 8 bases. The CDR3 has 11 residues. From germline, CDR1 is WSHSY and CDR2 SAAADI. V dropped 8 bases and J dropped 7; count of bases not matched to a gene: 3. CDR3 sequence (DNA): TGCGCCAGCTGGACAGGGAATGAAGCTTTCTTT. Its protein product is CASWTGNEAFF.

This chain connects TRBV20-1 to TRBJ1-1; D gene uncertain. The CDR3 length is 11 residues. The V gene's germline CDR1 is DFQATT and CDR2 SNEGSKA (reference sequence). V gave up 1 base and J gave up 10 bases, with 10 bases separating them. The CDR3 here is CSARVPHGAFF. CDR3 DNA: TGCAGTGCTAGAGTCCCACATGGAGCTTTCTTT.

This clonotype has a single count. The CDR3 DNA reads TGTGCCACCAGCAGAGACCGTGGAAGGGTGAACACTGAAGCTTTCTTT. Protein: CATSRDRGRVNTEAFF. The chain joins TRBV15 to TRBJ1-1; D is undetermined. CDR1 LNHNV and CDR2 YYDKDF come from the germline V gene (reference sequence). Trimming shortened V by 0 bases and J by 0 bases, and 11 bases separated the two germline ends. The CDR3 loop spans 16 amino acids.

This rearrangement joins TRBV19 to TRBJ1-1; D gene ambiguous. The CDR3 contains 14 residues. Germline V lookup: CDR1 LNHDA, CDR2 SQIVND (reference sequence). Trimming stripped 1 base from V and 0 bases from J, with 6 bases between. CDR3 region: CASSIAIMNTEAFF. The CDR3 DNA sequence: TGTGCCAGTAGTATAGCAATTATGAACACTGAAGCTTTCTTT.

This clonotype was seen only a few times. This chain joins TRBV2 and TRBJ2-1; 7 nucleotides match TRBD2. CDR1 and CDR2 (germline): SNHLY, FYNNEI. With V trimmed by 4 bases and J by 3 bases, 6 bases remained unmatched. This CDR3 region has 15 residues. CDR3 DNA sequence: TGTGCCAGCAGTGTTGATGGCGGGGGCTACAATGAGCAGTTCTTC. Its translation: CASSVDGGGYNEQFF.

This clonotype was observed a few times. The V call is TRBV29-1, the J call TRBJ2-1, with 12 positions matching TRBD2. CDR3 length: 14 amino acids. V shed 7 bases and J 8 bases; nucleotides not matched to a gene: 9. Germline lookup yields CDR1 SQVTM and CDR2 ANQGSEA. The chain's CDR3 is CSADPTSGSHEQFF. The CDR3 nucleotides read TGCAGCGCTGACCCGACTAGCGGGAGTCATGAGCAGTTCTTC.

V and J are TRBV12-5 and TRBJ2-7, with D uncertain. This CDR3 region has 11 residues. V was pared by 3 bases and J by 4 bases, with 4 bases between. Per the germline V gene, CDR1 is LGHNT and CDR2 is FRNRAP. CDR3 region: CASGLNYEQYF. In DNA, the CDR3 is TGTGCTAGTGGTTTAAATTACGAGCAGTACTTC.